This T cell receptor beta chain was captured in a study of blood T cells in healthy people across ages. The second PCR ran roughly 6 to 11 cycles with a sample-barcoded 5' primer and J-beta primers. MiXCR, applied by TCRdb to the 5' RACE reads, yields one record per CDR3 protein. The data contain 1.2 million to 1.5 million distinct CDR3 sequences, 40% to 50% of them singletons. Isolated per sample were at least 6 million PBMCs. Details on this clonotype: The antigen is unknown.

Points from the study as a whole: While age rose, TCR beta diversity per million T cells dropped in a roughly linear way. Both naive CD4+ cell counts and diversity were greater in long-lived donors than in aged donors.

This TCR was recovered from a woman in her late teens or twenties in good health. What was sequenced was blood.

This CDR3 reads CSARGGAGVVDNEQYF. Here the CDR3 DNA reads TGCAGTGCTAGAGGAGGGGCCGGAGTCGTGGACAATGAGCAGTACTTC. This rearrangement joins TRBV20-1 to TRBJ2-5; D tentatively reads TRBD1 or TRBD2 (5 bases each). Looked up from germline, CDR1 is DFQATT and CDR2 is SNEGSKA (reference sequence). The CDR3 spans 16 residues. V was trimmed by 1 base and J by 11 bases, leaving 26 bases between them.